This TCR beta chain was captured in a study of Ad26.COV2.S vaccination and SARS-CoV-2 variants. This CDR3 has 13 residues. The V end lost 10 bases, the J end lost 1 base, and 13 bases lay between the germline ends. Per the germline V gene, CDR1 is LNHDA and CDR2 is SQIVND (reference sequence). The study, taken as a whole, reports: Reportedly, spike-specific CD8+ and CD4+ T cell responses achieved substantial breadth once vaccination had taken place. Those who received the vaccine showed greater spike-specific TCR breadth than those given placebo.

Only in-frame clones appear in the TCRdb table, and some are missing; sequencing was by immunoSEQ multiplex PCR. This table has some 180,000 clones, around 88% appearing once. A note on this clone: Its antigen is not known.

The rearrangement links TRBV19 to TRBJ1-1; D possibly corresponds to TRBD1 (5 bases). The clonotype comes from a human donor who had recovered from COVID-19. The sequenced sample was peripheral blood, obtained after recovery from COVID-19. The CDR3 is CATRPGGNTEAFF. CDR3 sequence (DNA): TGTGCCACTCGACCTGGGGGGAACACTGAAGCTTTCTTT.